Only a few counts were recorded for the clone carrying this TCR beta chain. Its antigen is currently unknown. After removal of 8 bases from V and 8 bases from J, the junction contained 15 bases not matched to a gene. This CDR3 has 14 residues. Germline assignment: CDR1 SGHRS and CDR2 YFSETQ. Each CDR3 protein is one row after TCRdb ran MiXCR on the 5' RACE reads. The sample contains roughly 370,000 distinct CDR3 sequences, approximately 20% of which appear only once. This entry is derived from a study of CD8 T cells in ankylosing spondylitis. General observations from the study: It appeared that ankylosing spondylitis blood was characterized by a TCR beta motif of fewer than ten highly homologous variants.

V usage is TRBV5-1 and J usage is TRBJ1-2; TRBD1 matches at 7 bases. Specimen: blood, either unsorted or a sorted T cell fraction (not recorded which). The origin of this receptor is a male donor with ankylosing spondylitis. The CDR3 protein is CASHDPTGVGGYTF. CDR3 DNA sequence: TGCGCCAGTCACGACCCCACAGGGGTAGGCGGCTACACCTTC.